A selection of T cell receptor beta chains follows, all from one sample in a study of blood T cell repertoires in COVID-19. Assay: immunoSEQ multiplex PCR; the TCRdb copy retains only in-frame clones and omits some. The sample has about 240,000 clones, approximately 78% seen once; the top ten hold roughly 8%. What was sequenced was peripheral blood. These receptors originate from a woman older than 75 with COVID-19, enrolled during active disease. Both conserved end residues are part of each CDR3. The D gene is left open where the match is weak. Only part of the rows carry a size: once, few, many, or a class if the clone is expanded.

v_call,j_call,clone_size,d_call,cdr3_nt,cdr3_aa
TRBV11-2,TRBJ2-6,once,TRBD2,TGTCCCCGCCGCGGGGGGGCGGCGGGGGCCAACGTCCTGACTTTC,CPRRGGAAGANVLTF
TRBV5-1,TRBJ2-4,.,TRBD1,TGCGCCAGCAGCTTGGGACAGGGGTTAGACATTCAGTACTTC,CASSLGQGLDIQYF
TRBV6-5,TRBJ1-4,.,.,TGTGCCAGCAGACAAGCGGGGGAAAAACTGTTTTTT,CASRQAGEKLFF
TRBV28,TRBJ1-5,.,TRBD1,TGTGCCAGCAAACAGGGGGCATATAGCAATCAGCCCCAGCATTTT,CASKQGAYSNQPQHF
TRBV11-2,TRBJ2-1,.,TRBD2,TGTGCCAGCAGCCTCTCGGGGGGAGGAGGCTCCTACAATGAGCAGTTCTTC,CASSLSGGGGSYNEQFF
TRBV5-4,TRBJ1-4,.,.,TGTGCCAGCAGCTCCTCGGCCATTTCGGGTGAAAAACTGTTTTTT,CASSSSAISGEKLFF
TRBV5-1,TRBJ1-3,.,.,TGCGCCAGCCGCCTTGGCGGTACCCGGGACACCATATATTTT,CASRLGGTRDTIYF
TRBV4-2,TRBJ2-1,once,TRBD1,TGTGCCAGCAGCCAGATCCGGACAGGGAGTATCAATGAGCAGTTCTTC,CASSQIRTGSINEQFF
TRBV27,TRBJ2-2,.,TRBD2,TGTGCCAGCAGGCTAGCGGGAGGAACCGGGGAGCTGTTTTTT,CASRLAGGTGELFF
TRBV5-5,TRBJ2-1,once,.,TGTGCCAGCAGCTCGGGGAGAACGGCCTACAATGAGCAGTTCTTC,CASSSGRTAYNEQFF
TRBV28,TRBJ2-7,.,.,TGTGCCAGCAATTCCGCAGGTTCTTCCTACGAGCAGTACTTC,CASNSAGSSYEQYF
TRBV6-2/TRBV6-3,TRBJ1-5,.,.,TGTGCCAGCAGTTGGTCGACAGGAGCCTATCAGCCCCAGCATTTT,CASSWSTGAYQPQHF
TRBV10-3,TRBJ1-2,once,.,TGTGCCATCAGTGATTCAGGGGAATATGGCTACACCTTC,CAISDSGEYGYTF
TRBV5-1,TRBJ1-4,.,TRBD1,TGCGCCAGCAGCCAAGCAGGGGGCGCAAGCCGCGAAAAACTGTTTTTT,CASSQAGGASREKLFF
TRBV6-5,TRBJ1-1,few,.,TGTGCCAGCAGTCCACCGGGACAACTGAACACTGAAGCTTTCTTT,CASSPPGQLNTEAFF
TRBV9,TRBJ2-7,.,.,TGTGCCAGCAGCGTAGTAACAGCCCTGGACGAGCAGTACTTC,CASSVVTALDEQYF
TRBV29-1,TRBJ1-1,.,.,TGCAGCGTTGGCGATTCTGAAGCTTTCTTT,CSVGDSEAFF
TRBV6-6,TRBJ1-5,.,.,TGTGCCAGCAGTTACTCGTCACAGGCCCCGAGGCCCCAGCATTTT,CASSYSSQAPRPQHF
TRBV6-4,TRBJ1-1,.,TRBD1,TGTGCCAGCAAGATTACTACAGGGGGCCGAGGGATCAACACTGAAGCTTTCTTT,CASKITTGGRGINTEAFF
TRBV2,TRBJ2-1,.,.,TGTGCCAGCAACACGGAAGCGCTTGGGAATGAGCAGTTCTTC,CASNTEALGNEQFF
TRBV6-1,TRBJ1-2,.,TRBD1,TGTGCCAGCAGTGAAGGACAGGGTTCGGACTATGGCTACACCTTC,CASSEGQGSDYGYTF
TRBV19,TRBJ1-4,.,.,TGTGCCAGTAGCTTGACCTACAGCGAAAAACTGTTTTTT,CASSLTYSEKLFF
TRBV2,TRBJ2-2,.,.,TGTGCCAGCACAGTAATACAAGCCGGGGAGCTGTTTTTT,CASTVIQAGELFF
TRBV5-4,TRBJ2-2,.,TRBD2,TGTGCCAGCAGCTCTCCTAGCGGGGGGCCTATCGGGGAGCTGTTTTTT,CASSSPSGGPIGELFF
TRBV7-2,TRBJ2-7,once,TRBD2,TGTGCCAGCAGATACACTAGCGGAGCTTACGAGCAGTACTTC,CASRYTSGAYEQYF
TRBV5-1,TRBJ1-2,.,.,TGCGCCAGCAGTCAAAAGACAGACTATGGCTACACCTTC,CASSQKTDYGYTF
TRBV27,TRBJ2-7,.,TRBD1,TGTGCCAGCGGGGACAGGGGTACCTACGAGCAGTACTTC,CASGDRGTYEQYF
TRBV19,TRBJ2-7,.,.,TGTGCCAGTAGTATAGATCAAGTTAGCTCCTACGAGCAGTACTTC,CASSIDQVSSYEQYF
TRBV11-1,TRBJ1-2,.,TRBD1,TGTGCCAGCAGCTTGCAGGGGGCTAACTATGGCTACACCTTC,CASSLQGANYGYTF
TRBV10-3,TRBJ2-7,.,.,TGTGCCATCAGCAGCGCCACAACCTACGAGCAGTACTTC,CAISSATTYEQYF
TRBV5-1,TRBJ2-3,.,TRBD2,TGCGCCAGCAGCTACGGACTAGCGGGGGCCACAGATACGCAGTATTTT,CASSYGLAGATDTQYF
TRBV25-1,TRBJ1-2,.,.,TGTGCCAGCAGCCCCATGAGGGTTGGGTATGGCTACACCTTC,CASSPMRVGYGYTF
TRBV20-1,TRBJ2-2,.,.,TGCAGTGCTAGCATCACCGGGGAGCTGTTTTTT,CSASITGELFF
TRBV7-9,TRBJ2-7,.,TRBD1,TGTGCCAGCAGCTTGCAGGGGGCTTCGTACGAGCAGTACTTC,CASSLQGASYEQYF
TRBV4-1,TRBJ2-5,.,TRBD2,TGCGCCAGCAGCCAAGACCTACTAGCGGGGGGCGTAAAGACCCAGTACTTC,CASSQDLLAGGVKTQYF
TRBV4-2,TRBJ2-3,.,.,TGTGCCAGCAGCCCCCGAGGGGAGGGGGGGCGGTCAGATACGCAGTATTTT,CASSPRGEGGRSDTQYF
TRBV5-4,TRBJ2-3,.,.,TGTGCCAGCAGGCCGACAGATTCTAGCACAGATACGCAGTATTTT,CASRPTDSSTDTQYF
TRBV5-6,TRBJ2-7,.,TRBD1,TGTGCCAGCAGCACGGGACAGGTCTACGAGCAGTACTTC,CASSTGQVYEQYF
TRBV6-2/TRBV6-3,TRBJ2-3,.,.,TGTGCCAGCAGCCGCGGACTCAGCACAGATACGCAGTATTTT,CASSRGLSTDTQYF
TRBV30,TRBJ2-3,.,TRBD2,TGTGCCGGGGGGGGAGCGCCTGGGGGCACAGATACGCAGTATTTT,CAGGGAPGGTDTQYF
TRBV19,TRBJ1-4,.,.,TGTGCCAGTAAGGGGCAGGGGCATGAAAAACTGTTTTTT,CASKGQGHEKLFF